This TCR beta chain was obtained from a study of blood T cell repertoires in COVID-19 (dated by TCRdb to 2019 to 2021). About the study as a whole: The collaborator samples originated in the United States, Italy and Spain and spanned the acute and convalescent phases of COVID-19. The prospective study material was composed of cDNA or gDNA derived from T cells, B-cell-depleted T cells, or PBMCs. Subjects who had been exposed to COVID-19, were actively infected with it, or had recovered from it provided the deeply sampled blood TCRbeta repertoires that made up the dataset. The repertoires were made available in a free public database intended to serve as a resource for research on the immune response to SARS-CoV-2. HLA class I and class II types, where available, came from metadata supplied by the sample provider rather than from assay-based typing. Samples came from the ongoing ImmuneRACE study (first 160 participants) plus 1,254 subjects from 6 global collaborators. Nearly every sample came with metadata listing a de-identified subject ID, COVID-19 status, age in years and sex.

The cysteine opens and the phenylalanine closes a CDR3 of 13 amino acids. The sequence is cut down to CDR3 DNA, 39 bases in frame from base 1. The junction shows trimming of 4 bases on V and 2 bases on J, plus 7 bases between the germline ends. Sequences LNHDA (CDR1) and SQIVND (CDR2) are obtained from the germline V gene (reference sequence). Participants in the prospective study were enrolled through a virtual design, were aged roughly 18 to 100 years, and lived in 24 United States geographic areas. In the prospective study, participants were assigned to cohorts based on the clinical history participants reported in a screening survey and a study questionnaire. Recovered participants in ImmuneRACE Cohort 3 were defined by two consecutive negative NP/OP PCR tests, clearance by a healthcare professional, or resolution of symptoms. Each participant in the prospective study had whole blood, serum and a nasopharyngeal or oropharyngeal swab collected by mobile phlebotomists. Participants in the prospective study had the option to provide additional blood draws and questionnaires over a roughly two-month period. Prospective study blood samples were shipped either frozen or at room temperature before DNA extraction.

The immunoSEQ Assay, a bias-controlled multiplex PCR, was used to amplify TCRbeta CDR3 regions from genomic DNA. Per the source publication's procedure: The number of nucleated cells in each sample was estimated by amplification of reference gene primers within the assay. To quantify the absolute abundance of each unique TCRbeta CDR3 rearrangement, sequence reads were collapsed and filtered. For each sample, productive Simpson clonality was calculated as the square root of Simpson's diversity index over productive rearrangements. The clones in this table, taken by TCRdb from immuneACCESS, are in-frame only. Not every clone is retained; where verified, under half of the shortfall comes from an unresolved V gene, and the cause of the rest is unknown. V and J calls and clone size are copied from that table; D and trimming were computed from the DNA. This sample lists a few hundred thousand clones; about 85% were detected once. The ten largest clones capture approximately 19% of the sample.

Broad study findings and their caveats: How much clinical and demographic metadata was included differed by source and by participant, and the metadata was provided uncurated.

On this clone itself: Its antigen is still unknown. There are no base qualities to consult, and no much larger clone falls within one base.

Here the chain combines TRBV19 and TRBJ2-3; the D gene assignment is ambiguous. The source material was PBMCs or T cells enriched from blood (not recorded which). The clonotype comes from a man aged 35 to 55 who had recovered from COVID-19. The DNA reads as follows: TGTGCCAGTAGTAAGTTGGCCACAGATACGCAGTATTTT. Translated, it reads CASSKLATDTQYF.